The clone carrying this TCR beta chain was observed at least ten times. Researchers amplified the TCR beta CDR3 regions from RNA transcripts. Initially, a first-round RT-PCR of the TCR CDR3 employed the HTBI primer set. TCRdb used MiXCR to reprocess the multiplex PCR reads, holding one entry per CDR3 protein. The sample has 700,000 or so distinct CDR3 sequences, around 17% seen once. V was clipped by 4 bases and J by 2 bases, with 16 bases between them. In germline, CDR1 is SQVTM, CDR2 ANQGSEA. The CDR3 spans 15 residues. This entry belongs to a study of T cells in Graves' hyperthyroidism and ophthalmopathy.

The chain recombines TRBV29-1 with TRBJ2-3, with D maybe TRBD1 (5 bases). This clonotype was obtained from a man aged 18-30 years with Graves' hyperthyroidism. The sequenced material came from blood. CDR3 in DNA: TGCAGCGTTGTATTCCCGGACATCCTCACAGATACGCAGTATTTT. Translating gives CSVVFPDILTDTQYF.